The rows below give T cell receptor beta chains drawn from one sample of a study of T cell changes during pregnancy in multiple sclerosis. Only in-frame clones appear in the TCRdb table, and some are missing; sequencing was by immunoSEQ multiplex PCR. The sample yields fewer than 65,000 clones, about 91% seen once. Sample: CD8+ T cells from peripheral blood mononuclear cells, taken after pregnancy. These TCRs come from a female donor with multiple sclerosis, enrolled in a pregnancy study. CDR3s include the opening cysteine and the closing phenylalanine or tryptophan. A D gene is named only where the DNA matches it firmly. A row's size may be missing; if present it is once, few, many or a size class.

j_call d_call clone_size v_call cdr3_nt cdr3_aa
TRBJ2-2 NA NA TRBV10-1 TGCGCCAGCATTGGGCCTGGGGAGCTGTTTTTT CASIGPGELFF
TRBJ2-3 NA once TRBV15 TGTGCCACCAGCAGAGTCAGGGAAAGCACAGATACGCAGTATTTT CATSRVRESTDTQYF
TRBJ1-1 NA few TRBV27 TGTGCCAGCAGTTTCCCGGCGGGTGAAGCTTTCTTT CASSFPAGEAFF
TRBJ2-2 NA few TRBV6-4 TGTGCCAGCAGTGACTCGACAGGAGCCGGGGAGCTGTTTTTT CASSDSTGAGELFF
TRBJ2-3 NA NA TRBV13 TGTGCCAGCAGCTCACTCAGGGCTGGAAGCACAGATACGCAGTATTTT CASSSLRAGSTDTQYF
TRBJ2-7 TRBD1 NA TRBV11-2 TGTGCCAGCAGCTTAGGGACAGGGGCCTACGAGCAGTACTTC CASSLGTGAYEQYF
TRBJ1-2 NA medium-sized TRBV6-4 TGTGCCAGCAGTGACACCCCTCAAGCCCCGATCTATGGCTACACCTTC CASSDTPQAPIYGYTF
TRBJ2-3 NA NA TRBV5-1 TGCGCCAGCAGCCACTTCGGGAGAAGGAGGCGGGATACGCAGTATTTT CASSHFGRRRRDTQYF
TRBJ2-3 NA NA TRBV30 TGTGCTGCGGGGGCATCAGATACGCAGTATTTT CAAGASDTQYF
TRBJ1-2 TRBD1 NA TRBV29-1 TGCAGCGTTGAGGGGACAGGGAAGGCTAACTATGGCTACACCTTC CSVEGTGKANYGYTF
TRBJ1-1 NA NA TRBV6-1 TGTGCCAGCAGTGGGGGGGGCGGGACTGAAGCTTTCTTT CASSGGGGTEAFF
TRBJ1-3 TRBD1 NA TRBV9 TGTGCCAGCAGTCCCACAGGGGGTGGAAACACCATATATTTT CASSPTGGGNTIYF
TRBJ2-7 TRBD2 NA TRBV6-1 TGTGCCAGCAGTGAAGGTGCGGGGGGGTTATACGAGCAGTACTTC CASSEGAGGLYEQYF
TRBJ1-1 NA few TRBV27 TGTGCCAGCAGCATGAGGGCAGGAGGGAACACTGAAGCTTTCTTT CASSMRAGGNTEAFF
TRBJ1-1 NA NA TRBV7-3 TGTGCCAGCAGCTTAGGGGGGGCCACTGAAGCTTTCTTT CASSLGGATEAFF
TRBJ2-5 NA NA TRBV7-9 TGTGCCAGCAGCTTAGGATGGCTAGTTGGAGAGACCCAGTACTTC CASSLGWLVGETQYF
TRBJ1-1 TRBD1 NA TRBV9 TGTGCCAGCAGTAAACAGGGGGTTGCTGAAGCTTTCTTT CASSKQGVAEAFF
TRBJ2-7 NA NA TRBV7-8 TGTGCCAGCAGCTTAGATGTAGTTCTCGAGCAGTACTTC CASSLDVVLEQYF
TRBJ1-2 NA NA TRBV12-5 TGTGCTAGTGGTTTGGTACTAGGCAGGTACTATGGCTACACCTTC CASGLVLGRYYGYTF
TRBJ2-7 TRBD1 NA TRBV30 TGTGCCTGGGGAACAGGGGGCCGGGCTGGCGAGCAGTACTTC CAWGTGGRAGEQYF
TRBJ2-3 NA few TRBV19 TGTGCCAGTAGTAGCCCTGCAGGGTCAGGCACAGATACGCAGTATTTT CASSSPAGSGTDTQYF
TRBJ1-3 NA few TRBV6-6 TGTGCCAGCAGGGACACTTACTCTGGAAACACCATATATTTT CASRDTYSGNTIYF
TRBJ2-3 TRBD1 NA TRBV19 TGTGCCAGTACCCCCTGGACAGGGATGGTTTCCACAGATACGCAGTATTTT CASTPWTGMVSTDTQYF
TRBJ1-2 NA NA TRBV2 TGTGCCAGCACCGGGGGGCCCGACTATGGCTACACCTTC CASTGGPDYGYTF
TRBJ2-3 TRBD2 NA TRBV6-4 TGTGCCAGCAGTGACTCGGGCGGGGGGGCCGAAGATACGCAGTATTTT CASSDSGGGAEDTQYF
TRBJ1-1 TRBD1 NA TRBV9 TGTGCCAGCAGCGAGGGACAGGGAGGGGCTGAAGCTTTCTTT CASSEGQGGAEAFF
TRBJ2-7 NA NA TRBV5-5 TGTGCCAGCAGCTTGGCTCCAGCGTCCTACGAGCAGTACTTC CASSLAPASYEQYF
TRBJ1-2 NA once TRBV5-5 TGTGCCAGCAGCTTGTACGACAGATTCTATGGCTACACCTTC CASSLYDRFYGYTF
TRBJ2-2 NA NA TRBV6-5 TGTGCCAGCAGTTCCCACGCGTCCGGGGAGCTGTTTTTT CASSSHASGELFF
TRBJ1-2 NA NA TRBV19 TGTGCCAGTAACCCTTACACGGCCCGGGATGGCTACACCTTC CASNPYTARDGYTF
TRBJ1-5 NA NA TRBV29-1 TGCAGCGTTGTGGCGGAACTCGGGGCCCAGCATTTT CSVVAELGAQHF
TRBJ2-1 NA NA TRBV30 TGTGCCTGGAGCTCCCCCTCCTACAATGAGCAGTTCTTC CAWSSPSYNEQFF
TRBJ2-7 TRBD1 once TRBV2 TGTGCCAGCAGTGAAGCGCGGGCAGGGGGTTTTAGCGAGCAGTACTTC CASSEARAGGFSEQYF
TRBJ2-5 NA NA TRBV9 TGTGCCAGCAGCGTCGGTGGACATACCCAAGAGACCCAGTACTTC CASSVGGHTQETQYF
TRBJ1-3 TRBD1 NA TRBV19 TGTGCCAGTAGCGGACAGGGGGCTGGAAACACCATATATTTT CASSGQGAGNTIYF
TRBJ2-7 NA NA TRBV5-6 TGTGCCAGCAGTGGACTGGGCTACGAGCAGTACTTC CASSGLGYEQYF
TRBJ2-1 NA NA TRBV11-3 TGTGCCAGCAGCCCCCAAGGACCGGAGGGGAATGAGCAGTTCTTC CASSPQGPEGNEQFF
TRBJ2-7 NA NA TRBV6-1 TGTGCCAGTCAGGGGCCCTCCTACGAGCAGTACTTC CASQGPSYEQYF
TRBJ2-2 TRBD1 NA TRBV7-7 TGTGCTAGCAGTCCCGGGACAGGGTTTACCGGGGAGCTGTTTTTT CASSPGTGFTGELFF
TRBJ1-6 NA NA TRBV7-9 TGTGCCAGCAGCCGAAATCAGCCCGGAGATTCACCCCTCCACTTT CASSRNQPGDSPLHF
TRBJ1-2 NA NA TRBV19 TGTGCCAGTAGAGGGGACTATGGCTACACCTTC CASRGDYGYTF
TRBJ1-4 TRBD1 NA TRBV5-6 TGTGCCAGCAGCTTCGGGACAGGCCATGAAAAACTGTTTTTT CASSFGTGHEKLFF
TRBJ1-3 TRBD1 NA TRBV13 TGTGCCAGCAGGGGATCGCGGTCCGTGGGGACAGGGGCCGACATCTCTGGAAACACCATATATTTT CASRGSRSVGTGADISGNTIYF
TRBJ2-3 TRBD2 NA TRBV6-4 TGTGCCAGCAGGAGCGGGGTAGATGGCACAGATACGCAGTATTTT CASRSGVDGTDTQYF
TRBJ2-7 NA NA TRBV6-5 TGTGCCAGCAGTTTCTCGGCAGGGGTCTACGAGCAGTACTTC CASSFSAGVYEQYF
TRBJ1-1 NA NA TRBV7-8 TGTGCCAGCAGCCCAGGGTCGAACACTGAAGCTTTCTTT CASSPGSNTEAFF
TRBJ1-1 TRBD1 NA TRBV7-9 TGTGCCAGCAGCTTAACCGGGACAGATAAAGATGAAGCTTTCTTT CASSLTGTDKDEAFF
TRBJ2-7 TRBD1 medium-sized TRBV6-4 TGTGCCAGCAGTGATACTGGGACAGGGTTTAACGAGCAGTACTTC CASSDTGTGFNEQYF